This T cell receptor (beta chain) was profiled in a study of blood T cell repertoires in COVID-19. In the study overall: Acute and convalescent COVID-19 samples came from the United States, Italy and Spain. Nucleic acid was either cDNA or gDNA, and it came from T cells, B-cell-depleted T cells, or PBMCs.

The junction had 10 bases not matched to a gene; V was cut back by 3 bases and J by 10 bases. Germline CDR1 SGHRS, CDR2 YFSETQ. This CDR3 comprises 16 residues. Grouping used clinical history reported by participants in a survey and questionnaire. Under the authors' procedure: Reference gene primer amplification gave nucleated cell count estimates. Data came from immunoSEQ multiplex PCR; TCRdb stores just in-frame clones and leaves some out. The DNA gave D and trimming, while V, J and clone size come from that table. The repertoire has 250,000 to 350,000 clones, about 90% of them found once; the top ten carry roughly 4.3%.

The chain employs TRBV5-1 and TRBJ1-6, with 10 bases fitting TRBD1. Sequencing used PBMCs or T cells enriched from blood (not recorded which). The receptor comes from a young woman with acute COVID-19. The CDR3 is CASSSMSGTGASPLHF. The DNA of the CDR3 is TGCGCCAGCAGCTCCATGTCCGGGACAGGGGCCTCACCCCTCCACTTT.